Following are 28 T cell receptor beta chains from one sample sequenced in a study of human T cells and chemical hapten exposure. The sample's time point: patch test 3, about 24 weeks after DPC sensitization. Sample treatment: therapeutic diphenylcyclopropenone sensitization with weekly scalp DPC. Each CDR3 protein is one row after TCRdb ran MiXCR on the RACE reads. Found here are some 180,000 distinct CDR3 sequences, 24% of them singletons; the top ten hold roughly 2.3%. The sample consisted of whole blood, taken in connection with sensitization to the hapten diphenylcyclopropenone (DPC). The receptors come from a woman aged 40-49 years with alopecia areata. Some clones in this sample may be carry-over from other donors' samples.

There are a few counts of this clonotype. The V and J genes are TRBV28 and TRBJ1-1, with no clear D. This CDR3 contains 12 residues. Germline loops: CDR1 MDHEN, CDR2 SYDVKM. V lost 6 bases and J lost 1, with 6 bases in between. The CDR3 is CASRTTNTEAFF. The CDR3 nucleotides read TGTGCCAGCAGAACCACGAACACTGAAGCTTTCTTT.

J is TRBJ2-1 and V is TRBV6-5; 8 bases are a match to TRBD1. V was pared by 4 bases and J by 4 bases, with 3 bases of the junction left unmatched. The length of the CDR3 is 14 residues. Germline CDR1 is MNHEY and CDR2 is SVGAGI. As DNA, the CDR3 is TGTGCCAGCAGTTCTTGGACAGGGTACAATGAGCAGTTCTTC. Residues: CASSSWTGYNEQFF.

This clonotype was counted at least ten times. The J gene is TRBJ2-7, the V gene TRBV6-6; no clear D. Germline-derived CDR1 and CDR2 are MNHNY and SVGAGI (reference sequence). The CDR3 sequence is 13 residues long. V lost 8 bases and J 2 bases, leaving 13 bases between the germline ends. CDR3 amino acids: CASFSVDTYEQYF. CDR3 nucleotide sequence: TGTGCCAGCTTCAGCGTGGATACCTACGAGCAGTACTTC.

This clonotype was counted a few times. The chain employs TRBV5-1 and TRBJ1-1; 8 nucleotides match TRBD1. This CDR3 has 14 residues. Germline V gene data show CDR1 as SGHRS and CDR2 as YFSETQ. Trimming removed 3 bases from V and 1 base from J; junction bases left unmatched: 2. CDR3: CASSWGQENTEAFF. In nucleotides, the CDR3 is TGCGCCAGCAGCTGGGGACAGGAGAACACTGAAGCTTTCTTT.

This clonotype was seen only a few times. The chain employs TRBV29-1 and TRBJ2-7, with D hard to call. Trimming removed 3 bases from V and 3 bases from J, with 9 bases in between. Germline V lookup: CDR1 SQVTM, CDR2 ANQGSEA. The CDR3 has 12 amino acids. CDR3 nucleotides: TGCAGCGTTGATTCGGACGGCTACGAGCAGTACTTC. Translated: CSVDSDGYEQYF.

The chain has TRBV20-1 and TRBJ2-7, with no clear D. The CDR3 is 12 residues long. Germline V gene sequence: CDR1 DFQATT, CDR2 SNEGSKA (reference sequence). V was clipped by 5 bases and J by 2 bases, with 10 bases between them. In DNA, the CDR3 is TGCAGTGCTCCCGGGCCACCCTACGAGCAGTACTTC. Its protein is CSAPGPPYEQYF.

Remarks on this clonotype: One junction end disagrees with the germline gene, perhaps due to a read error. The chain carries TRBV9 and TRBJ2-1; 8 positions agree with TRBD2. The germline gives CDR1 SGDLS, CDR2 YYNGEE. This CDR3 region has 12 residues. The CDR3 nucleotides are TGTGCCAGCAGCGCCACTAGCGGCGAGCGGTTCTTC. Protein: CASSATSGERFF.

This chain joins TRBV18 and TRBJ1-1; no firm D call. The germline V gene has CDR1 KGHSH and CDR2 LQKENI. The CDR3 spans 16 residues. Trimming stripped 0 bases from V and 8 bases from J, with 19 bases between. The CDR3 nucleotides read TGTGCCAGCTCACCACCCTCCGCGGGCAGGAGAGAAGAAGCTTTCTTT. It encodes CASSPPSAGRREEAFF.

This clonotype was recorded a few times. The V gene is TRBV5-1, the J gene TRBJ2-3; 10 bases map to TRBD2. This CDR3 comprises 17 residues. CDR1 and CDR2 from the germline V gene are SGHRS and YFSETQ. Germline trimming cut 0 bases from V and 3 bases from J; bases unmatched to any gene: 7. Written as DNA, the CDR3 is TGCGCCAGCAGCTTGGCAAATAGCGGGAGGAGGACAGATACGCAGTATTTT. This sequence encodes CASSLANSGRRTDTQYF. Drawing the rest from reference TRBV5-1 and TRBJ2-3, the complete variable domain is KAGVTQTPRYLIKTRGQQVTLSCSPISGHRSVSWYQQTPGQGLQFLFEYFSETQRNKGNFPGRFSGRQFSNSRSEMNVSTLELGDSALYLCASSLANSGRRTDTQYFGPGTRLTVL.

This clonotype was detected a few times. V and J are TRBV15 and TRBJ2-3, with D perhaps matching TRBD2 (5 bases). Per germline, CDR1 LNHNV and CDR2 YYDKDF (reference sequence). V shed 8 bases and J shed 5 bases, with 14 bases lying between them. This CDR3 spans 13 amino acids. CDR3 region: CATSRGVGDTQYF. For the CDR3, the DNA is TGTGCCACCTCCCGGGGAGTCGGAGATACGCAGTATTTT.

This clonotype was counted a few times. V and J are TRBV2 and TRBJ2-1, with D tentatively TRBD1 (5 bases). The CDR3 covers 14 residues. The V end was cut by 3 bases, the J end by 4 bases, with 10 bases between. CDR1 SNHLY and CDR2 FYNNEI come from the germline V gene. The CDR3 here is CASSDRVGYNEQFF. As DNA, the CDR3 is TGTGCCAGCAGTGACAGGGTGGGATACAATGAGCAGTTCTTC.

The CDR3, as DNA: TGTGCCAGCAGGGGATTATCTTGGACTGAAGCTTTCTTT. Residues: CASRGLSWTEAFF. The chain uses TRBV7-9 and TRBJ1-1; D not certain. Germline-derived CDR1 and CDR2 are SEHNR and FQNEAQ (reference sequence). Trimming took 6 bases from V and 5 from J, leaving 13 bases between them. This CDR3 contains 13 residues.

CDR3 sequence reads: CASSPQGGQGPYEQYF. For the CDR3, the DNA is TGTGCCAGCAGCCCTCAAGGGGGTCAGGGGCCCTACGAGCAGTACTTC. The rearrangement joins TRBV4-2 to TRBJ2-7, with D possibly being TRBD1 (6 bases). There are 16 residues in the CDR3. The V end was cut by 4 bases, the J end by 2 bases, with 18 bases between. From germline, CDR1 is LGHNA and CDR2 YNFKEQ.

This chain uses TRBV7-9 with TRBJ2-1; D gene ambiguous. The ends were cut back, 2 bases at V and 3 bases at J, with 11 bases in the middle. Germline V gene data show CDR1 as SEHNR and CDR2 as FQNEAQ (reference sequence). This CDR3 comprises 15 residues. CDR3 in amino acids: CASSLYMGYYNEQFF. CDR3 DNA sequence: TGTGCCAGCAGCTTATACATGGGGTACTACAATGAGCAGTTCTTC.

In DNA, the CDR3 is TGTGCCAGCAGCCAAGAAGGACAGGGAGGAGGTGGCTACACCTTC. This encodes CASSQEGQGGGGYTF. The chain combines TRBV4-2 with TRBJ1-2, with 8 bases identical to TRBD1. Germline CDR1 is LGHNA and CDR2 is YNFKEQ. Losses at the gene ends were 0 bases for V and 7 bases for J; bases not matched to a gene: 7. The CDR3 sequence is 15 residues long.

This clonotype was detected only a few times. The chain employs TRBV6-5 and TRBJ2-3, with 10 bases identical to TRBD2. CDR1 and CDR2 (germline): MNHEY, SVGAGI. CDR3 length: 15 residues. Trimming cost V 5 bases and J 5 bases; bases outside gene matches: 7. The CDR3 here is CASSKLAGAKDTQYF. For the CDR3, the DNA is TGTGCCAGCAGTAAGCTAGCGGGAGCGAAAGATACGCAGTATTTT.

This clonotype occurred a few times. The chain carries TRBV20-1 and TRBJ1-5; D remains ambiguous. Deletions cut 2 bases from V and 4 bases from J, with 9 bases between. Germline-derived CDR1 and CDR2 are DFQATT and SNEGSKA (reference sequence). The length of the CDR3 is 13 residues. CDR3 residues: CSARLQVNQPQHF. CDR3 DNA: TGCAGTGCTAGATTGCAGGTAAATCAGCCCCAGCATTTT.

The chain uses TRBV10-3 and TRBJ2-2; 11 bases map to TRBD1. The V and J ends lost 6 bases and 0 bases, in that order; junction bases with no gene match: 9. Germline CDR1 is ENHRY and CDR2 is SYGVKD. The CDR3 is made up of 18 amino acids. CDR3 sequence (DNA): TGTGCCATCAGCCCAGGACAGGGGGCTTTACCGAACACCGGGGAGCTGTTTTTT. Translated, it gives CAISPGQGALPNTGELFF.

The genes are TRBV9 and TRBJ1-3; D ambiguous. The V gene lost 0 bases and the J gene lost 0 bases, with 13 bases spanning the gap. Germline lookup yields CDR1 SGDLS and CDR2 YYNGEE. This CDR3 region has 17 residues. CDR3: CASSVAPWEYSGNTIYF. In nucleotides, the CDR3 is TGTGCCAGCAGCGTAGCTCCGTGGGAGTACTCTGGAAACACCATATATTTT.

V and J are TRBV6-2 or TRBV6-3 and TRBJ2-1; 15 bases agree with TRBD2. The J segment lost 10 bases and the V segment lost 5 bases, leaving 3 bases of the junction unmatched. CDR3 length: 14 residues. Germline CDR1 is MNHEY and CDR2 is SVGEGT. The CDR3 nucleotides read TGTGCCAGCAGTGGACTAGCGGGAGGGTGGGAGCAGTTCTTC. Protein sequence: CASSGLAGGWEQFF.

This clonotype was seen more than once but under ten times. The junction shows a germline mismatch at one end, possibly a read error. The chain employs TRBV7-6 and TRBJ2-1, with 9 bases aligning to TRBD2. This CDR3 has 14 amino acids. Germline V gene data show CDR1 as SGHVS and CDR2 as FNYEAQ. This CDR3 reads CASSLIVAGDNWIF. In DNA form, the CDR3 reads TGTGCCAGCAGCTTGATCGTAGCGGGAGACAACTGGATCTTC.

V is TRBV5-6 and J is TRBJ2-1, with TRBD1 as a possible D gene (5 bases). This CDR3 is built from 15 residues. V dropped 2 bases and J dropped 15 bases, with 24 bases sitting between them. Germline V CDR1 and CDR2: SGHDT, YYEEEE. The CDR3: CASSFVTTARYSGFF. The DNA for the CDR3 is TGTGCCAGCAGCTTCGTTACGACAGCAAGATATTCGGGGTTCTTC.

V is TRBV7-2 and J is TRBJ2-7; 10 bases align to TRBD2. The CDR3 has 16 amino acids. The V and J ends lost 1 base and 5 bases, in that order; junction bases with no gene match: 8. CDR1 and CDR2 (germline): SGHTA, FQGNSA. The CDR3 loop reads CASSLGLAGGWDEQYF. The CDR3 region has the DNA TGTGCCAGCAGCTTAGGACTAGCGGGTGGTTGGGACGAGCAGTACTTC.

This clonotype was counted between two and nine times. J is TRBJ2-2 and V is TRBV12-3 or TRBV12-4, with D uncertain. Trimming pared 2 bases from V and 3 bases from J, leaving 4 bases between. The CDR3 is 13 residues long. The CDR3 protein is CASSLQDTGELFF. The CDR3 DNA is TGTGCCAGCAGTTTACAAGACACCGGGGAGCTGTTTTTT.

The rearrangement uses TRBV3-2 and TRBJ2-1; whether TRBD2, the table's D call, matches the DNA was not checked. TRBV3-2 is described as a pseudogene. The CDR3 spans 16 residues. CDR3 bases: TGTGCCAGCAGCCAAGAGTCTAGCGGGAGTTATAATGAGCAGTTCTTC. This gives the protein CASSQESSGSYNEQFF.

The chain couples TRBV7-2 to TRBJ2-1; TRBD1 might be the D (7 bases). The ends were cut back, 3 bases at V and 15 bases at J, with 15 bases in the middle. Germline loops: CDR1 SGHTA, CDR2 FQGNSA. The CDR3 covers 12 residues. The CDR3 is CASSLMQGGRFF. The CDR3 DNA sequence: TGTGCCAGCAGCTTGATGCAGGGGGGTCGGTTCTTC.

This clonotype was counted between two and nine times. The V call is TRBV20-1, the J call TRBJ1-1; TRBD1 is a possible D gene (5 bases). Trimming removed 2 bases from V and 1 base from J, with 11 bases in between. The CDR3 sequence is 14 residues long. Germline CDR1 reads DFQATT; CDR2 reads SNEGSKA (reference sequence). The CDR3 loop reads CSARSRQTNTEAFF. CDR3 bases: TGCAGTGCTAGATCCCGACAGACGAACACTGAAGCTTTCTTT.

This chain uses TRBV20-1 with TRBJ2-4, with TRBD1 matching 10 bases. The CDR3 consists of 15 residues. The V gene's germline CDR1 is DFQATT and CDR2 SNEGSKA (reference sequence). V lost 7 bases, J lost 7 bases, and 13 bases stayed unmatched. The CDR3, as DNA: TGCAGTGTTAAACCCGGGACAGGGGATTCGAACATTCAGTACTTC. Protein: CSVKPGTGDSNIQYF.